The 24 T cell receptor beta chains given below trace back to one sample, sequenced in a study of T-cell memory formation after mild COVID-19 (dated by TCRdb to the early 2020s). Libraries came from 5' RACE. The data were produced on an Illumina NovaSeq 6000. Using fastp trimming at Q25 and MiXCR clonotype assembly, TCRdb reanalyzed the public sequencing data and kept in-frame beta chains. Records with the same CDR3 protein are collapsed into one entry carrying the most frequent genes and DNA. This sample is represented by about 430,000 distinct CDR3 sequences; under 20% of them were singletons. The top ten clonotypes cover around a fifth of the sample. Material: PBMCs or a T cell subset sorted from them (not recorded which). Receptor source: a man aged 18 to 30 who had mild COVID-19 (a few samples of this study predate the infection). The sample titles of this study are shuffled in the database, so cell type and time point are left out; the donor was told from shared clones.

This clonotype was detected only once. The rearrangement joins TRBV4-1 to TRBJ2-7; 7 bases line up with TRBD1. The CDR3 loop spans 13 amino acids. Germline loops: CDR1 MGHRA, CDR2 YSYEKL. The ends lost 1 base at V and 6 bases at J; junction bases unmatched: 3. The CDR3 nucleotides read TGCGCCAGCAGCCAAGCGACAGGGTCCGAGCAGTACGTC. This codes for CASSQATGSEQYV.

The J gene is TRBJ2-5, the V gene TRBV28, with 10 bases aligning to TRBD1. The trim removed 4 bases at V and 1 base at J, leaving 6 bases unmatched. Per the germline V gene, CDR1 is MDHEN and CDR2 is SYDVKM. The CDR3 sequence is 16 residues long. CDR3 nucleotides: TGTGCCAGCAGTTCACCTCGGGACAGGGGCCAAGAGACCCAGTACTTC. This gives the protein CASSSPRDRGQETQYF. Together with reference TRBV28 and TRBJ2-5, the CDR3 gives the full variable domain: DVKVTQSSRYLVKRTGEKVFLECVQDMDHENMFWYRQDPGLGLRLIYFSYDVKMKEKGDIPEGYSVSREKKERFSLILESASTNQTSMYLCASSSPRDRGQETQYFGPGTRLLVL.

The chain recombines TRBV24-1 with TRBJ2-3, with unresolved D. The CDR3 is 13 residues long. V was clipped by 3 bases and J by 4 bases, with 7 bases between them. Germline assignment: CDR1 KGHDR and CDR2 SFDVKD. CDR3 nucleotides: TGTGCCACCAGTGATCCAAGCTCAGATACGCAGTATTTT. Encoded protein: CATSDPSSDTQYF.

The chain carries TRBV28 and TRBJ2-7; 7 bases are a match to TRBD1. CDR1 MDHEN and CDR2 SYDVKM come from the germline V gene. This CDR3 comprises 15 residues. V trimming: 5 bases; J trimming: 1 base; junction bases outside the gene matches: 8. CDR3 nucleotide sequence: TGTGCCAGCAGTCCCTCAAGACAGGGTTCCTACGAGCAGTACGTC. It specifies CASSPSRQGSYEQYV.

The table lists this clonotype with a few counts. J is TRBJ1-2 and V is TRBV4-3, with 10 bases fitting TRBD1. This CDR3 region has 19 residues. V lost 0 bases to trimming and J lost 5 bases; unmatched junction nucleotides: 15. The germline CDR1 and CDR2 sequences are LGHNA and YSLEER. The CDR3 region is CASSQDRGTGVRTRYGYTF. The DNA for the CDR3 is TGCGCCAGCAGCCAAGATAGAGGGACAGGGGTCCGAACGAGATATGGCTACACCTTC.

The sample holds a few counts of this clonotype. The rearrangement links TRBV5-6 to TRBJ2-7; 7 bases line up with TRBD2. With 1 base clipped from V and 0 bases from J, the junction kept 4 bases outside the gene matches. The CDR3 is made up of 15 amino acids. Per the germline V gene, CDR1 is SGHDT and CDR2 is YYEEEE. The DNA of the CDR3 is TGTGCCAGCAGCTTGAAGGGCGGGAGCTCCTACGAGCAGTACGTC. Translating it yields CASSLKGGSSYEQYV.

This clonotype was detected ten times or more. This chain links TRBV19 with TRBJ2-5; TRBD1 matches at 9 bases. The germline V gene encodes CDR1 LNHDA and CDR2 SQIVND (reference sequence). V lost 4 bases to trimming and J lost 3 bases; unmatched junction nucleotides: 3. CDR3 length equals 14 residues. The CDR3 DNA reads as TGTGCCAGTAGTAGATGGACAGGGGAAGAGACCCAGTACTTC. Translating it yields CASSRWTGEETQYF.

This clonotype was recorded at least ten times. V usage is TRBV29-1 and J usage is TRBJ1-1; D ambiguous. Germline CDR1 is SQVTM and CDR2 is ANQGSEA. CDR3 length: 13 residues. V lost 2 bases and J 1 base, leaving 8 bases between the germline ends. Here the CDR3 DNA reads TGCAGCGTTGAAAAACCGGAGAACACTGAAGCTTTCTTT. Residues: CSVEKPENTEAFF.

This chain connects TRBV12-3 or TRBV12-4 to TRBJ2-3; 9 positions agree with TRBD2. After removal of 4 bases from V and 4 bases from J, the junction contained 9 bases not matched to a gene. This CDR3 is built from 16 residues. The CDR3 loop is CASSSSGTSRSDTQYF. In DNA form, the CDR3 reads TGTGCCAGCAGTTCCTCCGGGACTAGCAGGTCAGATACGCAGTATTTT.

The chain has TRBV5-1 and TRBJ2-3; the match to TRBD1 covers 11 bases. Unmatched junction bases numbered 5, after V lost 4 bases and J lost 4 bases. The CDR3 length is 15 residues. Per the germline V gene, CDR1 is SGHRS and CDR2 is YFSETQ. CDR3 nucleotides: TGCGCCAGCAGCCCGGGACAGGGGGGCGCAGATACGCAGTATTTT. This gives the protein CASSPGQGGADTQYF.

CDR3 sequence: CASSYPGSEAFF. Here the CDR3 DNA reads TGTGCCAGCAGTTACCCGGGCAGTGAAGCTTTCTTT. The J gene is TRBJ1-1, the V gene TRBV6-6; no clear D. CDR3 length: 12 residues. V was cut by 2 bases and J by 7 bases, with 8 bases left in between. Germline CDR1 is MNHNY and CDR2 is SVGAGI (reference sequence).

This rearrangement joins TRBV5-1 to TRBJ2-2, with a weak D call TRBD2 (6 bases). CDR3 length: 15 residues. Trimming cost V 1 base and J 3 bases, with 10 bases left between them. Germline lookup yields CDR1 SGHRS and CDR2 YFSETQ. CDR3 nucleotides: TGCGCCAGCAGCTTGATCGGCGGGGACACCGGGGAGCTGTTTTTT. Protein: CASSLIGGDTGELFF.

The chain joins TRBV5-1 to TRBJ1-1, with D maybe TRBD1 (5 bases). Germline-derived CDR1 and CDR2 are SGHRS and YFSETQ. This CDR3 contains 16 residues. Trimming removed 1 base from V and 5 bases from J, with 18 bases in between. CDR3 sequence: CASSLRVGASGTEAFF. The CDR3 DNA follows: TGCGCCAGCAGCTTGCGGGTAGGGGCTTCAGGAACTGAAGCTTTCTTT. Variable domain in full (rest from reference TRBV5-1 and TRBJ1-1): KAGVTQTPRYLIKTRGQQVTLSCSPISGHRSVSWYQQTPGQGLQFLFEYFSETQRNKGNFPGRFSGRQFSNSRSEMNVSTLELGDSALYLCASSLRVGASGTEAFFGQGTRLTVV.

This chain joins TRBV19 and TRBJ1-6; the D is unclear. Trimming stripped 6 bases from V and 1 base from J, with 7 bases between. CDR1 is LNHDA and CDR2 is SQIVND in the germline V gene (reference sequence). This CDR3 comprises 14 residues. The CDR3 DNA reads TGTGCCAGTAGCCCGGGGTCCTATAATTCACCCCTCCACTTT. Residues: CASSPGSYNSPLHF.

V gene TRBV4-1 combines with J gene TRBJ2-7; D call uncertain. CDR1 MGHRA and CDR2 YSYEKL come from the germline V gene. V lost 7 bases and J 5 bases, leaving 21 bases between the germline ends. The CDR3 contains 15 residues. CDR3 sequence reads: CASTLGLGRTHEQYF. CDR3 coding DNA: TGCGCCAGCACACTGGGTCTCGGCCGAACCCACGAGCAGTACTTC.

V and J are TRBV10-3 and TRBJ2-5; unclear D gene. The CDR3 consists of 14 residues. V was cut by 8 bases and J by 4 bases, with 17 bases left in between. The germline V gene encodes CDR1 ENHRY and CDR2 SYGVKD. CDR3 amino acids: CAISSQTWRETQYF. CDR3 nucleotides: TGTGCCATCTCCTCTCAAACTTGGAGAGAGACCCAGTACTTC.

V usage is TRBV3-1 and J usage is TRBJ2-2; possibly TRBD1 for D (6 bases). The CDR3 spans 14 residues. Trimming pared 7 bases from V and 1 base from J, leaving 10 bases between. CDR1 is LGHDT, CDR2 YNNKEL, per germline (reference sequence). The CDR3 coding sequence is TGTGCCAGCAAAAGGACAGAGAACACCGGGGAGCTGTTTTTT. Encoded protein: CASKRTENTGELFF. Full variable domain (remainder filled in from reference TRBV3-1 and TRBJ2-2): DTAVSQTPKYLVTQMGNDKSIKCEQNLGHDTMYWYKQDSKKFLKIMFSYNNKELIINETVPNRFSPKSPDKAHLNLHINSLELGDSAVYFCASKRTENTGELFFGEGSRLTVL.

The chain recombines TRBV5-1 with TRBJ2-1; D assignment may be TRBD1 or TRBD2 (5 bases each). The germline V gene encodes CDR1 SGHRS and CDR2 YFSETQ. There are 14 residues in the CDR3. The V end was cut by 4 bases, the J end by 8 bases, with 16 bases between. The CDR3 nucleotides are TGCGCCAGCAGCCCCGGGGCGTCGAAGGATGAGCAGTTCTTC. Its protein is CASSPGASKDEQFF.

The chain is built from TRBV10-3 and TRBJ2-5, with D possibly being TRBD2 (5 bases). Germline V CDR1 and CDR2: ENHRY, SYGVKD. CDR3 length: 15 residues. With 3 bases removed from V and 4 bases from J, the gap between germline ends came to 15 bases. The CDR3 reads CAISDMGSNGETQYF. CDR3 nucleotide sequence: TGTGCCATCAGTGATATGGGGAGTAATGGAGAGACCCAGTACTTC.

J is TRBJ2-3 and V is TRBV6-5; TRBD2 agrees at 13 bases. From germline, CDR1 is MNHEY and CDR2 SVGAGI. V dropped 5 bases and J dropped 1; count of bases not matched to a gene: 6. The CDR3 spans 17 residues. For the CDR3, the DNA is TGTGCCAGCAGTCGGGGACTAGCGGGGTCTCGCACAGATACGCAGTATTTT. It encodes CASSRGLAGSRTDTQYF.

The genes are TRBV5-1 and TRBJ1-6, with 9 bases lining up with TRBD1. Germline loops: CDR1 SGHRS, CDR2 YFSETQ. This CDR3 has 15 amino acids. Losses at the gene ends were 4 bases for V and 8 bases for J; bases not matched to a gene: 7. CDR3 bases: TGCGCCAGCAGCGAACAGGGGGCTGGCGATTCACCCCTCCACTTT. It codes for CASSEQGAGDSPLHF. The full variable domain, rest sourced from reference TRBV5-1 and TRBJ1-6, is KAGVTQTPRYLIKTRGQQVTLSCSPISGHRSVSWYQQTPGQGLQFLFEYFSETQRNKGNFPGRFSGRQFSNSRSEMNVSTLELGDSALYLCASSEQGAGDSPLHFGNGTRLTVT.

This clonotype showed up just a few times. The chain has TRBV5-1 and TRBJ2-2, with D unclear. V shed 0 bases and J shed 2 bases, with 5 bases lying between them. The CDR3 has 14 residues. Per the germline V gene, CDR1 is SGHRS and CDR2 is YFSETQ. DNA of the CDR3: TGCGCCAGCAGCTTGGTGGTCAACACCGGGGAGCTGTTTTTT. Translated: CASSLVVNTGELFF. The full variable domain, completed using reference TRBV5-1 and TRBJ2-2, is KAGVTQTPRYLIKTRGQQVTLSCSPISGHRSVSWYQQTPGQGLQFLFEYFSETQRNKGNFPGRFSGRQFSNSRSEMNVSTLELGDSALYLCASSLVVNTGELFFGEGSRLTVL.

This clonotype rates as medium-sized. CDR3 sequence (DNA): TGTGCCAGCAGCCCTGGACAGGACTATGGCTACACCTTC. Translating gives CASSPGQDYGYTF. The rearrangement joins TRBV11-2 to TRBJ1-2; the match to TRBD1 covers 7 bases. This CDR3 has 13 residues. With 5 bases clipped from V and 3 bases from J, the junction kept 3 bases outside the gene matches. Germline CDR1 reads SGHAT; CDR2 reads FQNNGV.

This clonotype was seen a few times. CDR3 nucleotide sequence: TGTGCCAGCAGCGTAGAAGTTTTAGGGCAGGGCAATGAGCAGTTCTTC. Residues: CASSVEVLGQGNEQFF. This chain joins TRBV9 and TRBJ2-1, with D tentatively TRBD1 (5 bases). Trimming removed 0 bases at V and 6 bases at J, with 16 bases between. This CDR3 region has 16 residues. Germline CDR1 and CDR2: SGDLS and YYNGEE.